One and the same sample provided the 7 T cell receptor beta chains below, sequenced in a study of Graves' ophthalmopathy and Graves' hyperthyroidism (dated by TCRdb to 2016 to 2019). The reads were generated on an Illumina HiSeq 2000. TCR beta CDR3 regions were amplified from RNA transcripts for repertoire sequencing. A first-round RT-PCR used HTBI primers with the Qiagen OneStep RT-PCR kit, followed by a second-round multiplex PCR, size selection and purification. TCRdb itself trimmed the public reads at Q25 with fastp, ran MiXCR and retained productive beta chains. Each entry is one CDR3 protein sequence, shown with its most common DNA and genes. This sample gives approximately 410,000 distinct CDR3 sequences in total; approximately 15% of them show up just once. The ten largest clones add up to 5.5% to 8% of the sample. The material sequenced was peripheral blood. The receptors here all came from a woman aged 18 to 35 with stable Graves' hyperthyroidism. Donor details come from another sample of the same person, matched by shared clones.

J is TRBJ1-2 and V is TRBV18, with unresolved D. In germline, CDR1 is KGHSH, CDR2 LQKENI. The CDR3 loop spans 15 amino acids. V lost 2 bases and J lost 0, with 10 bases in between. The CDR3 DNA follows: TGTGCCAGCTCACCAGTCCAGGCCTCTAACTATGGCTACACCTTC. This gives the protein CASSPVQASNYGYTF. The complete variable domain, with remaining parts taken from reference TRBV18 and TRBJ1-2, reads NAGVMQNPRHLVRRRGQEARLRCSPMKGHSHVYWYRQLPEEGLKFMVYLQKENIIDESGMPKERFSAEFPKEGPSILRIQQVVRGDSAAYFCASSPVQASNYGYTFGSGTRLTVV.

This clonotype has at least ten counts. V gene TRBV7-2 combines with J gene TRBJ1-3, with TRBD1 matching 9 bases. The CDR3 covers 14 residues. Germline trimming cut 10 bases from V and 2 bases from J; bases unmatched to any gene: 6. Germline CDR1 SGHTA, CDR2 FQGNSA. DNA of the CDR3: TGTGCCACCGGGACAGGGTACCCTGGAAACACCATATATTTT. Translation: CATGTGYPGNTIYF.

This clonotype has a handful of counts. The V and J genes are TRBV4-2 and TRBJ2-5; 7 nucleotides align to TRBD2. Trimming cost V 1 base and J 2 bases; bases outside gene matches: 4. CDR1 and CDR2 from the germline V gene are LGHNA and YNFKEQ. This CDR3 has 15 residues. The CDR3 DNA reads TGTGCCAGCAGCCAAGGAAAAGCGGGGCAAGAGACCCAGTACTTC. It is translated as CASSQGKAGQETQYF.

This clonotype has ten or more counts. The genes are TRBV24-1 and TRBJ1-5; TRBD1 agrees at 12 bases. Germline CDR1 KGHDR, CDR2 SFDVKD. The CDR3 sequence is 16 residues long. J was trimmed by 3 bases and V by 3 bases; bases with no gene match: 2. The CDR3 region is CATSDRDRGPNQPQHF. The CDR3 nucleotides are TGTGCCACCAGTGATCGGGACAGGGGGCCCAATCAGCCCCAGCATTTT.

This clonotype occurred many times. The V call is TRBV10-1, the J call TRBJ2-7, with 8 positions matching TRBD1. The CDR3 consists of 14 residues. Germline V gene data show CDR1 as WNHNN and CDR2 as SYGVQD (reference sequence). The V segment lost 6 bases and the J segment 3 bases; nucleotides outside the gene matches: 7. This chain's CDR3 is CASRDRAKIYEQYF. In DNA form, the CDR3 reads TGCGCCAGCAGGGACAGGGCAAAAATCTACGAGCAGTACTTC.

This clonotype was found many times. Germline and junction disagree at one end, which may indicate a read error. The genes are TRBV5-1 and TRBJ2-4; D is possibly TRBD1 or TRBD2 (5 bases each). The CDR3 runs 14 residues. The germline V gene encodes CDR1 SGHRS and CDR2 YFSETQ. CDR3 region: CASSLDGAGNIQYF. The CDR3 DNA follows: TGCGCCAGCAGTTTGGACGGGGCCGGAAACATTCAGTACTTC.

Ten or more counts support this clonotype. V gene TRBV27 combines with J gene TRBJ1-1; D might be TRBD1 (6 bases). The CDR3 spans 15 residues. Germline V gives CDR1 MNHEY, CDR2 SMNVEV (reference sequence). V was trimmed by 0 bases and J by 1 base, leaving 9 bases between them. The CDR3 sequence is CASSLSRGANTEAFF. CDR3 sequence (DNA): TGTGCCAGCAGTTTATCTCGGGGGGCGAACACTGAAGCTTTCTTT.